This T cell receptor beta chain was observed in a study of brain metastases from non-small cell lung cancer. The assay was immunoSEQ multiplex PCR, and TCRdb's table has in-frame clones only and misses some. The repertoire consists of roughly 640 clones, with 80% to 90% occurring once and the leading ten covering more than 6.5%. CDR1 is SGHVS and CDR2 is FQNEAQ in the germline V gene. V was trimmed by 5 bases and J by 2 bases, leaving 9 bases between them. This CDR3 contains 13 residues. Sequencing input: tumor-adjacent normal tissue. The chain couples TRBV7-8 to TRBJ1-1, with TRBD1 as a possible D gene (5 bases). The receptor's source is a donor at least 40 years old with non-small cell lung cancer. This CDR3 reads CASSLTVNTEAFF. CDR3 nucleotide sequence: TGTGCCAGCAGCCTGACAGTCAACACTGAAGCTTTCTTT. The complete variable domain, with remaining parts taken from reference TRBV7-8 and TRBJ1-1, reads GAGVSQSPRYKVAKRGQDVALRCDPISGHVSLFWYQQALGQGPEFLTYFQNEAQLDKSGLPSDRFFAERPEGSVSTLKIQRTQQEDSAVYLCASSLTVNTEAFFGQGTRLTVV.